The present entry profiles one T cell receptor beta chain with its context. Antigen: not known. The investigators split CD4+ cells into a CD45RA+ naive subset and a CD45RA-negative memory subset. The data belong to a study of shared clonotypes between healthy human individuals. General observations from the study: Naive subsets typically showed greater estimated richness than memory subsets. The study found roughly 5% of naive CD4 clonotypes shared across a handful of donors.

V trimming: 3 bases; J trimming: 0 bases; junction bases outside the gene matches: 7. Germline V gene data show CDR1 as MGHDK and CDR2 as SYGVNS. The CDR3 totals 16 residues. It was around 220 ng DNA, approximately 28,000 T cell genomes, that sorted-subset replicate PCRs used. Using immunoSEQ multiplex PCR, the repertoire was profiled, and TCRdb retains in-frame clones only, with some absent. The sample holds under 200,000 clones, roughly 93% seen once. The J gene is TRBJ1-1, the V gene TRBV25-1; 7 bases are shared with TRBD1. The sample was naive CD4+ T cells sorted from blood. The subset: CD45RA+ positively selected. The TCR comes from a woman in her twenties or thirties in good health. CDR3 bases: TGTGCCAGCAGTGATCCGACAGGGAATATGAACACTGAAGCTTTCTTT. It encodes CASSDPTGNMNTEAFF. The full variable domain, its missing parts supplied by reference TRBV25-1 and TRBJ1-1, is EADIYQTPRYLVIGTGKKITLECSQTMGHDKMYWYQQDPGMELHLIHYSYGVNSTEKGDLSSESTVSRIRTEHFPLTLESARPSHTSQYLCASSDPTGNMNTEAFFGQGTRLTVV.